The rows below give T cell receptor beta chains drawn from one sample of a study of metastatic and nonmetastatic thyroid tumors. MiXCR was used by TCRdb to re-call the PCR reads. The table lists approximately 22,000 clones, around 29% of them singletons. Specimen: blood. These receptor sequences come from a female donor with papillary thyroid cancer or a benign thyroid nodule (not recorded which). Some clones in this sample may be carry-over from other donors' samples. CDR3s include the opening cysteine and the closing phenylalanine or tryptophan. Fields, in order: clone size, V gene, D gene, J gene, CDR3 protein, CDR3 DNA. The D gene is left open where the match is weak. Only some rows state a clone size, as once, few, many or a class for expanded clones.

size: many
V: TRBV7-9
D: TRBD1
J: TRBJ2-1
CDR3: CASSLADREGDNEQFF
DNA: TGTGCCAGCAGCTTAGCGGACAGGGAAGGAGACAATGAGCAGTTCTTC

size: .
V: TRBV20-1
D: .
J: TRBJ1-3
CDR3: CSARGAGTAGNTIYF
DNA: TGCAGTGCTAGAGGCGCCGGGACTGCTGGAAACACCATATATTTT

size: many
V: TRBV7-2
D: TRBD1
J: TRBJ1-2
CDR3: CASSGTGGQGGYTF
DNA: TGTGCCAGCAGCGGCACCGGGGGACAGGGAGGCTACACCTTC

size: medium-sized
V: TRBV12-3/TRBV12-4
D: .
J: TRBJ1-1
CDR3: CASSLGGSTEAFF
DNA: TGTGCCAGCAGTTTAGGGGGTTCCACTGAAGCTTTCTTT

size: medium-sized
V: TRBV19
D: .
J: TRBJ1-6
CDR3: CASSGAGENSPLHF
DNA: TGTGCCAGTAGTGGGGCAGGTGAAAATTCACCCCTCCACTTT

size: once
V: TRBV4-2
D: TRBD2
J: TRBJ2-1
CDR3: CASSQDGTSGISYNEQFF
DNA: TGTGCCAGCAGCCAAGACGGAACTAGCGGGATCTCCTACAATGAGCAGTTCTTC

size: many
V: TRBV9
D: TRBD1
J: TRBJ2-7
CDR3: CASSAGTGGGEQYF
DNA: TGTGCCAGCAGCGCAGGGACAGGGGGTGGGGAGCAGTACTTC

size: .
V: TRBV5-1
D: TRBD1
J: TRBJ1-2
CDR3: CASSLGDSTRYGYTF
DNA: TGCGCCAGCAGCCTCGGGGACAGCACTCGCTATGGCTACACCTTC

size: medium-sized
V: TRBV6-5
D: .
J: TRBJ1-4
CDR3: CASSYLGSSSEKLFF
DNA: TGTGCCAGCAGTTACTTAGGGTCCTCTTCCGAAAAACTGTTTTTT

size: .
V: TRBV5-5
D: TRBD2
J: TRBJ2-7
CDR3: CASSLEGLAGGEQYF
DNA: TGTGCCAGCAGCTTGGAGGGGCTAGCGGGGGGCGAGCAGTACTTC

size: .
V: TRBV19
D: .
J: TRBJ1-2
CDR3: CASSAPPGRGSGYTF
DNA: TGTGCCAGTAGTGCCCCCCCCGGCCGTGGGAGTGGCTACACCTTC

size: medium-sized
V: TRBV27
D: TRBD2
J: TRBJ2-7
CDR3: CASSLGAGPSYEQYF
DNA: TGTGCCAGCAGTTTAGGAGCGGGGCCCTCCTACGAGCAGTACTTC

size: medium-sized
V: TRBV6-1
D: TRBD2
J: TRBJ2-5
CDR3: CASSEVLAGGAETQYF
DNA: TGTGCCAGCAGTGAGGTATTAGCGGGAGGAGCGGAGACCCAGTACTTC

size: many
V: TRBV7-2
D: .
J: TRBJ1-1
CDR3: CASSSSGSTEAFF
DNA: TGTGCCAGCAGTTCGTCAGGGTCGACTGAAGCTTTCTTT

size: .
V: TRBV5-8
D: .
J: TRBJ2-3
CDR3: CASSFSGGADTQYF
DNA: TGTGCCAGCAGCTTTAGTGGGGGTGCAGATACGCAGTATTTT

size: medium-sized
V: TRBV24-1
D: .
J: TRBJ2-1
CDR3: CATSDRNQGSPYNEQFF
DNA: TGTGCCACCAGTGATCGAAACCAGGGGAGTCCCTACAATGAGCAGTTCTTC

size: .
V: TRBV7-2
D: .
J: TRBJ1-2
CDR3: CASSLQGAYGYTF
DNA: TGTGCCAGCAGCTTACAGGGAGCCTATGGCTACACCTTC

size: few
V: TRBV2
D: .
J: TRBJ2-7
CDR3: CASSGGYEQYF
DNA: TGTGCCAGCAGCGGGGGTTACGAGCAGTACTTC

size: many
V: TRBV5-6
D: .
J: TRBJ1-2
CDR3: CASSPDRLNYGYTF
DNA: TGTGCCAGCAGCCCGGATCGCTTGAACTATGGCTACACCTTC

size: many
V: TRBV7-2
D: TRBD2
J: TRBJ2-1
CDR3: CASSWGLAGGAYNEQFF
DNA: TGTGCCAGCAGCTGGGGACTAGCGGGAGGGGCCTACAATGAGCAGTTCTTC

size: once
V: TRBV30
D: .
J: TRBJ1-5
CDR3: CAWTTGSNQPQHF
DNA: TGTGCCTGGACCACAGGGAGCAATCAGCCCCAGCATTTT

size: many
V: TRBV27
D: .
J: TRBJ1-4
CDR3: CASSFYAGEEKLFF
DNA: TGTGCCAGCAGTTTCTATGCAGGGGAGGAAAAACTGTTTTTT

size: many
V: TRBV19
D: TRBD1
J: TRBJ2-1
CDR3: CASSPAGQGRRNEQFF
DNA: TGTGCCAGTAGTCCGGCCGGACAGGGCCGACGCAATGAGCAGTTCTTC

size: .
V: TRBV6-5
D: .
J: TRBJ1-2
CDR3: CASSYLQGGGYTF
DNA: TGTGCCAGCAGTTACCTTCAGGGCGGAGGCTACACCTTC

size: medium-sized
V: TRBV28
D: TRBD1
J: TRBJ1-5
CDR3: CASSPPTGINQPQHF
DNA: TGTGCCAGCAGTCCTCCGACAGGGATCAATCAGCCCCAGCATTTT

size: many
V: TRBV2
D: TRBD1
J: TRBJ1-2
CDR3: CASTLAGQGDGYTF
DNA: TGTGCCAGCACCCTGGCAGGACAGGGTGATGGCTACACCTTC

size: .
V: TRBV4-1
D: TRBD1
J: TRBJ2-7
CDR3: CASSQDPGQAEPRYEQYF
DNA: TGCGCCAGCAGCCAAGATCCGGGACAGGCTGAGCCTCGCTACGAGCAGTACTTC

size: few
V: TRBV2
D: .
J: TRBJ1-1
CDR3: CASSHSNTEAFF
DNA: TGTGCCAGCAGCCACTCGAACACTGAAGCTTTCTTT

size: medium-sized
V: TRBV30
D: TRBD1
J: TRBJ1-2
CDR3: CAWSVLGQGDGYTF
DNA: TGTGCCTGGAGTGTACTGGGACAGGGCGATGGCTACACCTTC

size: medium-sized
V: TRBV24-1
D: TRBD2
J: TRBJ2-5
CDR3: CATSGAGGPRKETQYF
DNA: TGTGCCACCAGTGGAGCGGGAGGGCCCCGAAAAGAGACCCAGTACTTC

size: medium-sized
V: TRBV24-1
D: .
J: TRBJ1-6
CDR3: CATSDGSAGNSPLHF
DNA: TGTGCCACCAGTGATGGGTCCGCGGGGAATTCACCCCTCCACTTT

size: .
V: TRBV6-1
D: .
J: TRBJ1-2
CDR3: CASGAFHGYTF
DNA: TGTGCCAGCGGGGCTTTCCATGGCTACACCTTC

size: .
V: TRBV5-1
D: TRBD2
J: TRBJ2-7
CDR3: CASSFRAGVIGYEQYF
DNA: TGCGCCAGCAGCTTTAGGGCGGGGGTTATTGGCTACGAGCAGTACTTC

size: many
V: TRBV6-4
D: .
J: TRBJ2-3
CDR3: CASSEQGGDTQYF
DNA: TGTGCCAGCAGTGAACAGGGAGGAGATACGCAGTATTTT

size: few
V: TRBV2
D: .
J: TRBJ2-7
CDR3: CASSRAPLGTDPWGQYF
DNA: TGTGCCAGCAGCCGAGCGCCCCTAGGTACAGACCCCTGGGGGCAGTACTTC

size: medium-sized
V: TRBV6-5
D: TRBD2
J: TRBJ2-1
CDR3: CASSYPTSGVNEQFF
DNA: TGTGCCAGCAGTTACCCGACTAGCGGGGTGAATGAGCAGTTCTTC

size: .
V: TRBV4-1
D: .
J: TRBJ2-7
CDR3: CASSLDRGGSAYEQYF
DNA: TGCGCCAGCAGCCTAGACCGTGGGGGGAGTGCTTACGAGCAGTACTTC

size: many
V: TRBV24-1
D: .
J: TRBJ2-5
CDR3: CATSDPRGLVKTQYF
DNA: TGTGCCACCAGTGATCCCCGGGGGCTCGTAAAGACCCAGTACTTC

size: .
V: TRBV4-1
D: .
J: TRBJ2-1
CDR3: CASSHDTTGYNEQFF
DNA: TGCGCCAGCAGCCATGATACCACTGGCTACAATGAGCAGTTCTTC

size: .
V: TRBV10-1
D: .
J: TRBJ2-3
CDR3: CANPQRVIPSTDTQYF
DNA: TGCGCCAATCCGCAGAGGGTCATCCCTAGCACAGATACGCAGTATTTT

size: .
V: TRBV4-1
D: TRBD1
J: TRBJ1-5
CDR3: CASSQGPGQGVGWGNQPQHF
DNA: TGCGCCAGCAGCCAAGGGCCTGGTCAGGGGGTAGGGTGGGGCAATCAGCCCCAGCATTTT

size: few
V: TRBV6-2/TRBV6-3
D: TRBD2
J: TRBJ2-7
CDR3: CASSYTVLSSGRTYEQYF
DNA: TGTGCCAGCAGTTACACGGTCCTGTCCAGCGGGAGAACCTACGAGCAGTACTTC

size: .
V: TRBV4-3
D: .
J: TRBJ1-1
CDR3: CASSHRRGGSEAFF
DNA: TGCGCCAGCAGCCATAGGCGCGGGGGGAGTGAAGCTTTCTTT